Here is one TCR beta chain with its context. Produced via immunoSEQ multiplex PCR; TCRdb's table is partial and in-frame only. The profile covers about 48,000 clones, with 70% to 90% appearing a single time and 5.9% taken by the ten largest. This entry belongs to a study of blood T cell repertoires in COVID-19. Overall study context: Acute and convalescent COVID-19 samples came from the United States, Italy and Spain.

V was shortened by 5 bases and J by 7 bases, with 23 bases between the two germline ends. Per the germline V gene, CDR1 is LNHDA and CDR2 is SQIVND (reference sequence). This CDR3 contains 17 residues. The chain employs TRBV19 and TRBJ1-4, with D hard to call. Sequencing used peripheral blood. This clonotype was obtained from a woman aged 60-70 years with acute or convalescent COVID-19. The CDR3 sequence is CASSPRRGLVLVEKLFF. Written as DNA, the CDR3 is TGTGCCAGTAGTCCCCGGCGCGGTTTGGTTTTGGTTGAAAAACTGTTTTTT. The whole variable domain, filled in from reference TRBV19 and TRBJ1-4, reads DGGITQSPKYLFRKEGQNVTLSCEQNLNHDAMYWYRQDPGQGLRLIYYSQIVNDFQKGDIAEGYSVSREKKESFPLTVTSAQKNPTAFYLCASSPRRGLVLVEKLFFGSGTQLSVL.